Following are 10 T cell receptor beta chains from one sample sequenced in a study of T cells after yellow fever vaccination. TCRdb reanalysed the 5' RACE reads using MiXCR and keeps one entry per CDR3 protein. The sample includes 160,000 or so distinct CDR3 sequences, about 7% seen only once; the top ten take more than 2%. The input for sequencing was CD4+ T cells sorted from PBMCs, taken 5 days after the first yellow fever vaccination. These receptors came from a man between 18 and 35 years old who received the YFV17D yellow fever vaccine.

The chain carries TRBV12-3 or TRBV12-4 and TRBJ2-7, with D perhaps being TRBD1 or TRBD2 (5 bases each). V lost 3 bases and J lost 7, with 16 bases in between. The CDR3 spans 14 residues. The CDR3 loop is CASSFSSTWGEQYF. The CDR3 bases are TGTGCCAGCAGTTTTTCATCCACTTGGGGGGAGCAGTACTTC.

The table lists this clonotype with many counts. The chain carries TRBV4-1 and TRBJ2-5; D perhaps matches TRBD1 (7 bases). Germline V CDR1 and CDR2: MGHRA, YSYEKL. This CDR3 has 15 residues. Trimming shortened V by 3 bases and J by 5 bases, and 16 bases separated the two germline ends. CDR3 in amino acids: CASSQGGQQRETQYF. In DNA, the CDR3 is TGCGCCAGCAGCCAGGGGGGACAGCAAAGGGAGACCCAGTACTTC.

This clonotype has only a few counts. The chain combines TRBV5-5 with TRBJ1-1; tentatively, D is TRBD1 (5 bases). Germline lookup yields CDR1 SGHKS and CDR2 YYEKEE (reference sequence). CDR3 size: 14 residues. Trimming took off 2 bases at V and 6 bases at J, with 14 bases between the two ends. This chain's CDR3 is CASSFPGSASEAFF. As DNA, the CDR3 is TGTGCCAGCAGCTTCCCAGGGTCGGCCTCTGAAGCTTTCTTT.

Remarks on this clonotype: A much more abundant neighbour one base away suggests this may be a read error. The chain recombines TRBV7-2 with TRBJ2-2; D is unresolved. The V and J ends lost 1 base and 1 base respectively, with 10 bases between them. The germline gives CDR1 SGHTA, CDR2 FQGNSA. CDR3 length: 16 amino acids. The CDR3 sequence: CASSLDAFENTGELFF. In DNA form, the CDR3 reads TGTGCCAGCAGCTTAGACGCCTTTGAGAACACCGGGGAGCTGTTTTTT.

The CDR3 spells CASSLTGYTDTQYF. In nucleotides, the CDR3 is TGCGCCAGCAGCTTGACAGGCTACACAGATACGCAGTATTTT. This chain uses TRBV5-1 with TRBJ2-3, with D possibly matching TRBD1 (5 bases). V gave up 1 base and J gave up 2 bases, with 8 bases separating them. The CDR3 is made up of 14 amino acids. Germline CDR1 SGHRS, CDR2 YFSETQ. Based on the CDR3 plus reference TRBV5-1 and TRBJ2-3, the full variable domain is KAGVTQTPRYLIKTRGQQVTLSCSPISGHRSVSWYQQTPGQGLQFLFEYFSETQRNKGNFPGRFSGRQFSNSRSEMNVSTLELGDSALYLCASSLTGYTDTQYFGPGTRLTVL.

The chain couples TRBV7-9 to TRBJ2-5; D is tentatively TRBD1 or TRBD2 (5 bases each). The germline V gene encodes CDR1 SEHNR and CDR2 FQNEAQ (reference sequence). V shed 8 bases and J shed 5 bases, with 18 bases lying between them. The CDR3 extends over 14 amino acids. CDR3 sequence: CASLHGAHWETQYF. DNA for the CDR3: TGTGCCAGCCTCCACGGGGCGCACTGGGAGACCCAGTACTTC.

The chain carries TRBV6-2 or TRBV6-3 and TRBJ2-7; no reliable D call. Germline V CDR1 and CDR2: MNHEY, SVGEGT. V was shortened by 6 bases and J by 6 bases, with 12 bases between the two germline ends. This CDR3 has 12 residues. The CDR3 DNA sequence: TGTGCCAGCAGGTCAGCCCTCCGCGAGCAGTACGTC. Its protein is CASRSALREQYV.

In this sample, this clonotype turned up a few times. The V gene is TRBV12-3 or TRBV12-4, the J gene TRBJ2-5; 13 positions agree with TRBD2. The junction had 1 base not matched to a gene; V was cut back by 6 bases and J by 3 bases. The CDR3 totals 14 residues. CDR3: CASSGTSGEETQYF. The CDR3 region has the DNA TGTGCCAGCAGCGGGACTAGCGGGGAAGAGACCCAGTACTTC.

This clonotype was recorded at least ten times. This chain links TRBV19 with TRBJ1-1; possibly TRBD1 for D (5 bases). The germline V gene has CDR1 LNHDA and CDR2 SQIVND (reference sequence). V shed 3 bases and J shed 0 bases, with 11 bases lying between them. The CDR3 is 15 residues long. The CDR3 loop reads CASSIGGTVNTEAFF. For the CDR3, the DNA is TGTGCCAGTAGTATCGGGGGAACAGTGAACACTGAAGCTTTCTTT. Combining the CDR3 with reference TRBV19 and TRBJ1-1 gives the whole variable domain DGGITQSPKYLFRKEGQNVTLSCEQNLNHDAMYWYRQDPGQGLRLIYYSQIVNDFQKGDIAEGYSVSREKKESFPLTVTSAQKNPTAFYLCASSIGGTVNTEAFFGQGTRLTVV.

This clonotype occurred many times. The CDR3 spells CASSLMAKHEQFF. The CDR3 nucleotides read TGTGCCAGCAGCTTAATGGCAAAACATGAGCAGTTCTTC. V usage is TRBV7-3 and J usage is TRBJ2-1; D not resolved. CDR3 length: 13 amino acids. CDR1 is SGHTA, CDR2 FQGTGA, per germline. Trimming shortened V by 1 base and J by 8 bases, and 9 bases separated the two germline ends.